These T cell receptor beta chains were read from a single sample in a study of cytomegalovirus exposure and HLA in healthy donors. Some clones are missing from TCRdb's copy, which holds only in-frame ones; the method was immunoSEQ multiplex PCR. The sample lists fewer than 150,000 clones; 80% were seen once. Specimen: PBMCs. These receptors were obtained from a man aged 35-49 years in good health and CMV-seropositive. Each CDR3 is given with its conserved first and last residue. Each record gives: D gene, J gene, V gene, clone size, CDR3 DNA, CDR3 protein. A D gene is named only where the DNA matches it firmly. Rows may omit the clone size; those that give it use once, few, many or a size class.

D: NA
J: TRBJ2-6
V: TRBV30
size: few
DNA: TGTGCCTGGAGTGTACGGGGGGCCAACGTCCTGACTTTC
CDR3: CAWSVRGANVLTF

D: NA
J: TRBJ1-1
V: TRBV5-1
size: NA
DNA: TGCGCCAGCAGCTTGGTCGGGGGGCTCACTGAAGCTTTCTTT
CDR3: CASSLVGGLTEAFF

D: NA
J: TRBJ1-3
V: TRBV30
size: NA
DNA: TGTGCCTGGAGGGGAGGGTACACTGGAAACACCATATATTTT
CDR3: CAWRGGYTGNTIYF

D: TRBD1
J: TRBJ1-6
V: TRBV4-1
size: NA
DNA: TGCGCCAGCAGCCAAGGCCGAGGGACAGGGAATTCACCCCTCCACTTT
CDR3: CASSQGRGTGNSPLHF

D: NA
J: TRBJ2-7
V: TRBV4-2
size: NA
DNA: TGTGCCAGCAGCCAAGAGACTCAATTCAAGAGGCAGTACTTC
CDR3: CASSQETQFKRQYF

D: NA
J: TRBJ1-2
V: TRBV28
size: NA
DNA: TGTGCCAGCCGATGGGGCAGCCCCCGAAACTATGGCTACACCTTC
CDR3: CASRWGSPRNYGYTF

D: NA
J: TRBJ2-5
V: TRBV5-1
size: NA
DNA: TGCGCCAGCAGCTTCATTAGAGCCGCCCGGGAGCTAAATCAAGAGACCCAGTACTTC
CDR3: CASSFIRAARELNQETQYF

D: TRBD1
J: TRBJ1-5
V: TRBV19
size: NA
DNA: TGTGCCAGTAGTATCCCCGGGACAGGGGGCAAATCCCAGCATTTT
CDR3: CASSIPGTGGKSQHF

D: NA
J: TRBJ2-3
V: TRBV5-1
size: once
DNA: TGCGCCAGCAGCTTGGCCGTCGGTGGCACAGATACGCAGTATTTT
CDR3: CASSLAVGGTDTQYF

D: NA
J: TRBJ2-3
V: TRBV4-3
size: NA
DNA: TGCGCCAGCAGCCAAGATCTTCGGGGGAGGAGCACAGATACGCAGTATTTT
CDR3: CASSQDLRGRSTDTQYF

D: NA
J: TRBJ2-3
V: TRBV19
size: few
DNA: TGTGCCAGTAGTAAACTAGGTCTGGCGGATACGCAGTATTTT
CDR3: CASSKLGLADTQYF

D: NA
J: TRBJ2-1
V: TRBV15
size: NA
DNA: TGTGCCACCAGCAGCGAACGACTGAAGAGCTCCTACAATGAGCAGTTCTTC
CDR3: CATSSERLKSSYNEQFF

D: TRBD1
J: TRBJ2-3
V: TRBV6-5
size: NA
DNA: TGTGCCAGCAGTACGACAGGGGGTGAGGCAGATACGCAGTATTTT
CDR3: CASSTTGGEADTQYF

D: NA
J: TRBJ2-1
V: TRBV11-2
size: NA
DNA: TGTGCCAGCGGACAGCGGGGCTCCTACAATGAGCAGTTCTTC
CDR3: CASGQRGSYNEQFF

D: TRBD2
J: TRBJ2-3
V: TRBV5-1
size: NA
DNA: TGCGCCAGCAGCGAGGGCCTTTTATCGGGGGGGTTTAGCACAGATACGCAGTATTTT
CDR3: CASSEGLLSGGFSTDTQYF

D: TRBD2
J: TRBJ2-7
V: TRBV7-8
size: once
DNA: TGTGCCAGCAGCTTAGTTGTTAGCGGGAGTTACGAGCAGTACTTC
CDR3: CASSLVVSGSYEQYF

D: NA
J: TRBJ2-4
V: TRBV6-1
size: NA
DNA: TGTGCCATCGCGGACAGAGCCAAAAACATTCAGTACTTC
CDR3: CAIADRAKNIQYF